This T cell receptor beta chain derives from a study of cytomegalovirus exposure and HLA in healthy donors. Findings and limits, study-wide: Some V segments (TRBV6-2 and TRBV6-3 among them) were excluded as indistinguishable.

In nominal health when sampled, donors likely had unrecorded immune exposures nonetheless. A note on this clone: What it recognizes is unknown.

Both 60 Vbeta primers and 13 Jbeta primers went into the PCR. As processed by the authors: In a later analysis, of tens of millions of unique beta chains, 9 million to 11 million appeared in at least two donors. TCRdb's table, derived via immunoSEQ multiplex PCR, lists solely in-frame clones and lacks some. V, J and clone size are those of that table, while D and trimming were read from the DNA. The sample lists about 180,000 clones, roughly 80% occurring once. This CDR3 is 13 amino acids long. With 1 base removed from V and 3 bases from J, the gap between germline ends came to 7 bases. Germline CDR1 reads MDHEN; CDR2 reads SYDVKM.

The sequence was obtained from a female donor in good health and CMV-seronegative. Sequencing was performed on PBMCs. This chain connects TRBV28 to TRBJ2-7; D is uncertain. DNA for the CDR3: TGTGCCAGCAGTTTATCCGGAGACTACGAGCAGTACTTC. Its protein is CASSLSGDYEQYF.